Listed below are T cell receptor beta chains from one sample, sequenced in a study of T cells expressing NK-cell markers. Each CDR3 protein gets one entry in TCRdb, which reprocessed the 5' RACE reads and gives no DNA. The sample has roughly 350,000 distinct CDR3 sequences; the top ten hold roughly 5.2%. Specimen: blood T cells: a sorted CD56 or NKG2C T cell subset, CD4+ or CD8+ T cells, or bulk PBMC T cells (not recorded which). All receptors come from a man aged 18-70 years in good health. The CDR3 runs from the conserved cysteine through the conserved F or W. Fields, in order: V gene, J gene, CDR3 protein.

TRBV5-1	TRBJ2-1	CASSLAGVRTSPNEQFF
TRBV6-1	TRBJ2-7	CASSSIGTVYEQYF
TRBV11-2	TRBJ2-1	CASSLGGSPYNEQFF
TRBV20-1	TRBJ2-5	CSASWPLAGGSLQETQYF
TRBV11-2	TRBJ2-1	CASSLEPPTQGPSYNEQFF
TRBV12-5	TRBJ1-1	CASGLVLGTNTEAFF
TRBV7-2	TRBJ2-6	CASSPRTGANVLTF
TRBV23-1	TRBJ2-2	CASSQSRGATPGSCFF
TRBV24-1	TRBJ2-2	CATSDAARQTGELFF
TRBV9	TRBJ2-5	CASSVAVASGGQETQYF
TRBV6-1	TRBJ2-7	CASRRSSGRDYEQYF
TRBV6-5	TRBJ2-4	CASSYSLNLAKNIQYF
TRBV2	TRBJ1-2	CASSEKPYLYGYTF
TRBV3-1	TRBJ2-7	CASSPRLTSYEQYF
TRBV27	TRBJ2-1	CASSKWDEQFF
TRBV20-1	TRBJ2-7	CSARRRSGVRFEQYF
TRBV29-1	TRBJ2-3	CSADEARDFHTDTQYF
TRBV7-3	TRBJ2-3	CASSPRLAGLDTQYF
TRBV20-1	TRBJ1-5	CSARTGDFNQPQHF
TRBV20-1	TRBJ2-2	CSATGRKVGELFF
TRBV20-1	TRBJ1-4	CSASGTGGPKLFF
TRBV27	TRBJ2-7	CASSVRTGPIYEQYF
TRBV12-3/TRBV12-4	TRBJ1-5	CASSPSGAYNQPQHF
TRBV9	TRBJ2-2	CASSYRAPPGELFF
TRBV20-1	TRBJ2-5	CSVSGTPWETQYF
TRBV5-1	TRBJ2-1	CASSWGQSSYNEQFF
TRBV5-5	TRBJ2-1	CASSSEDRALYNEQFF
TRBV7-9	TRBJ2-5	CASSENPGEETQYF
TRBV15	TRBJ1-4	CATSLIITNEKLFF
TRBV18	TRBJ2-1	CASSPAGHEQFF
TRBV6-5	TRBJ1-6	CASTKWPSPLHF
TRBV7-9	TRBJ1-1	CASSHYRTRREAFF
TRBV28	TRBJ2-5	CASSFPPGQETQYF
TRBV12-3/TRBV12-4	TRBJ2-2	CASSLRRLALDTGELFF
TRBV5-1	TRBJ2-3	CASSLGRAGGPSDTQYF
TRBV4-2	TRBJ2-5	CASSLTSGGAQETQYF
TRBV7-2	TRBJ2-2	CASTSGRGPSGTGELFF